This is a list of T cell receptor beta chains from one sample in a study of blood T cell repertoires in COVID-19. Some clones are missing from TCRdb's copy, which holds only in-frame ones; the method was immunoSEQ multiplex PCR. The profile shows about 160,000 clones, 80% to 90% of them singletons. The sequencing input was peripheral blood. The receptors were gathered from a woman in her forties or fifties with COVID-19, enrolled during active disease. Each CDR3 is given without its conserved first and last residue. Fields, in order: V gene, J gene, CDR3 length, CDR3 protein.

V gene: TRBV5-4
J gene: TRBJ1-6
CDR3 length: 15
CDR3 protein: ASSRDRPNSYNSPLH

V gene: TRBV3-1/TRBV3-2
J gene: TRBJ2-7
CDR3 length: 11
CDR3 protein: ASSPTALYEQY

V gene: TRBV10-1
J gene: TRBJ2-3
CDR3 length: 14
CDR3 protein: ASSESPSGATDTQY

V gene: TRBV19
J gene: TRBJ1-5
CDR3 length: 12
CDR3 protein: ASKQGELGQPQH

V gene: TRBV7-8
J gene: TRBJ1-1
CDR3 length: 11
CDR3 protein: ASSLSGDTEAF

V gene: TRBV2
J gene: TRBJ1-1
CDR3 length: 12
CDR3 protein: ASSEATGNTEAF

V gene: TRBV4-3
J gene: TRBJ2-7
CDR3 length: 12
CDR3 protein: ASSQVSRGHEQY

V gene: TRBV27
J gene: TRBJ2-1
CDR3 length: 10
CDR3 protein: ASSFTGNEQF

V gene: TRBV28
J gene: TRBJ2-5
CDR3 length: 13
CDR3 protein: ASSLISGGLEAQY

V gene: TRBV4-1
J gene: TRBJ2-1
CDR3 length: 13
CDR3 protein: ASTSTGTFYNEQF

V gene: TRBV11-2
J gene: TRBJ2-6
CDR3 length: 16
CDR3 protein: ASSHTRGFYSGANVLT

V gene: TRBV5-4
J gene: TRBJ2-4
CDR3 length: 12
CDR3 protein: ASSAGTLKNIQY

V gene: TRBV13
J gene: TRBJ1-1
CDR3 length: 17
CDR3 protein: ASSSENPWYRGMNTEAF

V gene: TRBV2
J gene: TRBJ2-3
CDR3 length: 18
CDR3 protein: ASRSPGLGSVGQRADTQY

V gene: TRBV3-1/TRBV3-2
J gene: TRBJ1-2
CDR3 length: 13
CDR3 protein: ASSQQPTEFYGYT

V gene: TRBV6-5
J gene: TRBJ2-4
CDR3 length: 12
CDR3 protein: ASARGQDGNIQY

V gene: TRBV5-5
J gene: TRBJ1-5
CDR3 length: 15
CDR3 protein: ASSLDARRQGNQPQH

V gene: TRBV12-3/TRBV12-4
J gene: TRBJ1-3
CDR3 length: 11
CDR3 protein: ASTGSSGNTIY

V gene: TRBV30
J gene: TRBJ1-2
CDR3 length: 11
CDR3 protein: AWSLQGSVGYT

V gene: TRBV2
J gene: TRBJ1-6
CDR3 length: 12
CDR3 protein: AGRLQGSGSPLH

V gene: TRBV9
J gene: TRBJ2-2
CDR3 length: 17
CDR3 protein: ASSGVPGLALRNTGELF

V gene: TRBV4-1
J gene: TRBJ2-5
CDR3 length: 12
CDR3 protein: ASSQDRGEETQY

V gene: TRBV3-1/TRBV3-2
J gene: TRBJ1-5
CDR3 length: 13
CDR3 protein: ASRLGTAHGQPQH

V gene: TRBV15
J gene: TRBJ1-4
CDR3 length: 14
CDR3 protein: ATSDGGPATNEKLF

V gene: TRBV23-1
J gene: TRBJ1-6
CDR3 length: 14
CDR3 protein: ASRFLVDSTNSPLH

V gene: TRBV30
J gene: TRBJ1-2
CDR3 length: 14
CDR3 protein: AWRATTGAANYGYT

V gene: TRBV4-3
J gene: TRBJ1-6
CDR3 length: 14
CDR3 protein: ASSQTAGGAYSPLH